The 17 T cell receptor beta chains below were found in one sample sequenced in a study of a mutant IDH1 vaccine in newly diagnosed glioma. The time point denotes: baseline, week 1 (first vaccination visit). Treatment specified: pre-vaccination baseline after standard-of-care therapy. Method: immunoSEQ multiplex PCR; TCRdb's copy keeps in-frame clones and lacks some. Of some 100,000 clones in the sample, under 90% are singletons; the top ten hold 7.4%. Here the sequenced sample was PBMCs, taken from a glioma patient treated with radiotherapy, temozolomide or both. These receptors came from a woman between 50 and 59 years old with glioma.

This clone was seen only once. This chain connects TRBV6-6 to TRBJ1-5; D uncertain. V was cut by 7 bases and J by 4 bases, with 20 bases left in between. The CDR3 loop spans 16 amino acids. The germline gives CDR1 MNHNY, CDR2 SVGAGI (reference sequence). CDR3 in DNA: TGTGCCAGCACCAACACGACCCCGGGGAAGAATCAGCCCCAGCATTTT. This encodes CASTNTTPGKNQPQHF.

The sample holds one count of this clone. The gene calls are TRBV4-1 and TRBJ1-5, with 10 bases identical to TRBD1. The CDR3 is 16 residues long. The germline gives CDR1 MGHRA, CDR2 YSYEKL. With 2 bases clipped from V and 4 bases from J, the junction kept 5 bases outside the gene matches. In DNA, the CDR3 is TGCGCCAGCAGCCAAAAGGGGACAGGGGATAATCAGCCCCAGCATTTT. Translation gives CASSQKGTGDNQPQHF.

This clone turned up a few times. The chain carries TRBV15 and TRBJ1-6, with D possibly being TRBD1 (5 bases). This CDR3 region has 17 residues. Germline CDR1 LNHNV, CDR2 YYDKDF (reference sequence). V lost 1 base to trimming and J lost 7 bases, with 17 bases between them. CDR3 loop: CATSRGSTAGTNSPLHF. The CDR3 DNA reads TGTGCCACCAGCAGAGGCAGTACGGCAGGGACGAATTCACCCCTCCACTTT.

The chain recombines TRBV2 with TRBJ2-2, with a tentative D call TRBD1 (6 bases). The CDR3 is 14 residues long. The germline V gene has CDR1 SNHLY and CDR2 FYNNEI. The V gene lost 5 bases and the J gene lost 3 bases, with 10 bases spanning the gap. The CDR3 coding sequence is TGTGCCAGCAGTTGGACAGCGGACACCGGGGAGCTGTTTTTT. This sequence encodes CASSWTADTGELFF.

The rearrangement uses TRBV5-4 and TRBJ1-1; no clear D. Looked up from germline, CDR1 is SGHNT and CDR2 is YYREEE (reference sequence). The ends were cut back, 1 base at V and 0 bases at J, with 16 bases in the middle. CDR3 size: 17 residues. CDR3 nucleotides: TGTGCCAGCAGCTTGAGTTCAGGAAATAAGATGAACACTGAAGCTTTCTTT. Translating it yields CASSLSSGNKMNTEAFF.

V usage is TRBV5-1 and J usage is TRBJ2-1, with unresolved D. The ends were cut back, 0 bases at V and 6 bases at J, with 7 bases in the middle. From germline, CDR1 is SGHRS and CDR2 YFSETQ. CDR3 size: 13 residues. The DNA of the CDR3 is TGCGCCAGCAGCTTGGGGCTTCGCAATGAGCAGTTCTTC. It codes for CASSLGLRNEQFF.

This chain connects TRBV12-5 to TRBJ2-7; 7 nucleotides match TRBD1. The CDR3 extends over 14 amino acids. Germline-derived CDR1 and CDR2 are LGHNT and FRNRAP. The V segment lost 7 bases and the J segment 5 bases; nucleotides outside the gene matches: 11. The CDR3 here is CASAPATDRDEQYF. The CDR3 coding sequence is TGTGCTAGTGCCCCGGCTACCGACAGGGACGAGCAGTACTTC.

The chain carries TRBV19 and TRBJ2-7; weak D call: TRBD1 (6 bases). The length of the CDR3 is 13 residues. CDR1 LNHDA and CDR2 SQIVND come from the germline V gene (reference sequence). Trimming cost V 5 bases and J 3 bases, with 11 bases left between them. In nucleotides, the CDR3 is TGTGCCAGTAGTCGATTACAGGGCTACGAGCAGTACTTC. It translates to CASSRLQGYEQYF.

V gene TRBV30 combines with J gene TRBJ2-6; D is perhaps TRBD1 or TRBD2 (5 bases each). This CDR3 comprises 16 residues. V lost 3 bases and J lost 2, with 14 bases in between. Germline V gene lookup returns CDR1 GTSNPN and CDR2 SVGIG (reference sequence). The CDR3 loop is CAWSWWGSTGANVLTF. Here the CDR3 DNA reads TGTGCCTGGAGCTGGTGGGGGTCGACTGGGGCCAACGTCCTGACTTTC. The whole variable domain, remainder taken from reference TRBV30 and TRBJ2-6, is SQTIHQWPATLVQPVGSPLSLECTVEGTSNPNLYWYRQAAGRGLQLLFYSVGIGQISSEVPQNLSASRPQDRQFILSSKKLLLSDSGFYLCAWSWWGSTGANVLTFGAGSRLTVL.

The V gene is TRBV19, the J gene TRBJ1-6; D not certain. Trimming cost V 3 bases and J 11 bases, with 11 bases left between them. Germline CDR1 is LNHDA and CDR2 is SQIVND (reference sequence). This CDR3 comprises 13 residues. For the CDR3, the DNA is TGTGCCAGTAGTATGAGGATTACGGCACCCCTCCACTTT. Translation gives CASSMRITAPLHF. Supplemented by reference TRBV19 and TRBJ1-6, the full variable domain reads DGGITQSPKYLFRKEGQNVTLSCEQNLNHDAMYWYRQDPGQGLRLIYYSQIVNDFQKGDIAEGYSVSREKKESFPLTVTSAQKNPTAFYLCASSMRITAPLHFGNGTRLTVT.

V is TRBV5-6 and J is TRBJ2-7; tentatively, D is TRBD1 or TRBD2 (6 bases each). CDR3 length: 14 residues. Looked up from germline, CDR1 is SGHDT and CDR2 is YYEEEE. V lost 2 bases and J lost 1, with 10 bases in between. Written as DNA, the CDR3 is TGTGCCAGCAGCTTAGAGGGGGGATCCTACGAGCAGTACTTC. Translated: CASSLEGGSYEQYF.

V is TRBV5-4 and J is TRBJ2-5; TRBD1 matches 10 bases. The germline CDR1 and CDR2 sequences are SGHNT and YYREEE (reference sequence). The CDR3 spans 15 residues. V dropped 5 bases and J dropped 2; count of bases not matched to a gene: 6. The CDR3 DNA reads TGTGCCAGCAGGGCCGGGACAGGGGTTCAAGAGACCCAGTACTTC. Translated: CASRAGTGVQETQYF.

The rearrangement joins TRBV29-1 to TRBJ2-7; TRBD1 agrees at 7 bases. CDR3 length: 13 amino acids. With 4 bases clipped from V and 0 bases from J, the junction kept 3 bases outside the gene matches. Per germline, CDR1 SQVTM and CDR2 ANQGSEA. The DNA for the CDR3 is TGCAGCGTTGTGGACAGGAGCTCCTACGAGCAGTACTTC. Translating gives CSVVDRSSYEQYF.

The chain is built from TRBV6-1 and TRBJ2-7; D may correspond to TRBD1 or TRBD2 (5 bases each). The CDR3 sequence is 13 residues long. V was clipped by 11 bases and J by 7 bases, with 21 bases between them. CDR1 and CDR2 (germline): MNHNS, SASEGT. This CDR3 is CAGHGTAREEQYF. CDR3 DNA: TGTGCCGGCCATGGGACCGCGCGTGAGGAGCAGTACTTC.

This clone was recorded only once. The chain joins TRBV10-3 to TRBJ1-5; D possibly corresponds to TRBD1 (5 bases). Trimming pared 3 bases from V and 1 base from J, leaving 13 bases between. Germline V gene data show CDR1 as ENHRY and CDR2 as SYGVKD. This CDR3 spans 16 amino acids. The CDR3 coding sequence is TGTGCCATCAGTGACAAAAGGGAGGGGAGCAATCAGCCCCAGCATTTT. This sequence encodes CAISDKREGSNQPQHF.

The chain couples TRBV21-1 to TRBJ1-5; TRBD1 is the table's D call, not checked against the DNA. TRBV21-1 is classified as a pseudogene. The CDR3 runs to 17 residues. This CDR3 is CASSPRSRGQGGQPQHF. CDR3 coding DNA: TGTGCCAGCAGCCCCCGCTCACGGGGACAGGGCGGTCAGCCCCAGCATTTT.

The chain combines TRBV5-5 with TRBJ1-2; D gene ambiguous. V dropped 0 bases and J dropped 4 bases, with 7 bases sitting between them. This CDR3 has 13 residues. CDR1 and CDR2 from the germline V gene are SGHKS and YYEKEE (reference sequence). The CDR3 region is CASSLEVSYGYTF. CDR3 sequence (DNA): TGTGCCAGCAGCTTGGAGGTCAGCTATGGCTACACCTTC.